Listed below are T cell receptor beta chains from one sample, sequenced in a study of blood T cell repertoires in COVID-19. Assay used: immunoSEQ multiplex PCR; TCRdb lists only in-frame clones, some missing. The sample has 250,000 to 350,000 clones, roughly 90% seen once; the top ten hold approximately 10%. Sequences were obtained from peripheral blood. The receptors shown here come from a woman in her thirties with COVID-19, enrolled during active disease. The CDR3 runs from the conserved cysteine through the conserved F or W. D genes are given only for firm matches. Not all rows give a size; the values are once, few, many and, for expanded clones, a class.

V: TRBV27; D: NA; size: NA; J: TRBJ2-2; CDR3: CASSLSKHTGELFF; DNA: TGTGCCAGCAGTTTATCCAAGCACACCGGGGAGCTGTTTTTT
V: TRBV7-3; D: NA; size: NA; J: TRBJ2-2; CDR3: CASSPGDTGELFF; DNA: TGTGCCAGCAGCCCGGGGGACACCGGGGAGCTGTTTTTT
V: TRBV7-9; D: NA; size: NA; J: TRBJ2-3; CDR3: CARGEADTDTQYF; DNA: TGTGCCAGAGGGGAGGCAGACACAGATACGCAGTATTTT
V: TRBV6-4; D: TRBD2; size: NA; J: TRBJ2-3; CDR3: CASRTTSGTDTQYF; DNA: TGTGCCAGCAGGACGACTAGCGGGACAGATACGCAGTATTTT
V: TRBV5-6; D: NA; size: NA; J: TRBJ2-7; CDR3: CASSDYYEQYF; DNA: TGTGCCAGCAGCGACTACTACGAGCAGTACTTC
V: TRBV6-1; D: TRBD1; size: NA; J: TRBJ1-2; CDR3: CASSEIRGVYGYTF; DNA: TGTGCCAGCAGTGAAATCAGGGGGGTCTATGGCTACACCTTC
V: TRBV7-9; D: NA; size: NA; J: TRBJ2-5; CDR3: CASGVVETQYF; DNA: TGTGCCAGCGGAGTAGTAGAGACCCAGTACTTC
V: TRBV10-3; D: TRBD2; size: NA; J: TRBJ2-1; CDR3: CAIMSGSGRPGEQFF; DNA: TGTGCCATCATGTCGGGAAGCGGGAGGCCCGGGGAGCAGTTCTTC
V: TRBV27; D: TRBD2; size: NA; J: TRBJ2-3; CDR3: CASSLSPWTSGSSPSTDTQYF; DNA: TGTGCCAGCAGTTTATCGCCCTGGACTAGCGGGAGTTCTCCTAGCACAGATACGCAGTATTTT
V: TRBV4-2; D: TRBD1; size: NA; J: TRBJ1-1; CDR3: CASSRDRNTEAFF; DNA: TGTGCCAGCAGCCGGGACAGGAACACTGAAGCTTTCTTT
V: TRBV4-1; D: NA; size: NA; J: TRBJ1-1; CDR3: CASSQEGAEAFF; DNA: TGCGCCAGCAGCCAAGAAGGAGCTGAAGCTTTCTTT
V: TRBV12-5; D: NA; size: NA; J: TRBJ2-1; CDR3: CASAGQGALSEQFF; DNA: TGTGCTAGTGCCGGGCAGGGCGCGTTGAGTGAGCAGTTCTTC
V: TRBV2; D: TRBD2; size: once; J: TRBJ2-2; CDR3: CASRDRGLGTGELFF; DNA: TGTGCCAGCAGAGATAGGGGACTAGGGACCGGGGAGCTGTTTTTT
V: TRBV6-1; D: NA; size: NA; J: TRBJ1-4; CDR3: CASSAPPGHRNEKLFF; DNA: TGTGCCAGCAGTGCTCCCCCGGGACACAGGAATGAAAAACTGTTTTTT
V: TRBV28; D: NA; size: NA; J: TRBJ1-5; CDR3: CASRARGGSGGPQHF; DNA: TGTGCCAGCAGGGCTCGCGGGGGCTCTGGAGGGCCCCAGCATTTT
V: TRBV5-4; D: NA; size: once; J: TRBJ2-3; CDR3: CASSFGESTDTQYF; DNA: TGTGCCAGCAGCTTCGGAGAAAGCACAGATACGCAGTATTTT
V: TRBV7-3; D: NA; size: NA; J: TRBJ2-3; CDR3: CASSQGGSTDTQYF; DNA: TGTGCCAGCAGCCAAGGGGGATCCACAGATACGCAGTATTTT